These 7 T cell receptor beta chains came from one sample sequenced in a study of T cells in Graves' hyperthyroidism and ophthalmopathy. RNA transcripts were the template for amplifying TCR beta CDR3 regions. The primer set for the first-round RT-PCR of the TCR CDR3 was HTBI. TCRdb called the multiplex PCR reads again in MiXCR, with one record for every CDR3 protein. The table shows 730,000 or so distinct CDR3 sequences, with about 19% occurring only once. Material for sequencing was blood. All receptors derive from a woman between 50 and 59 years old with Graves' hyperthyroidism that later progressed to Graves' ophthalmopathy.

This clonotype was seen only a few times. V usage is TRBV3-1 and J usage is TRBJ2-6, with D perhaps given as TRBD1 or TRBD2 (5 bases each). Between the trimmed V and J ends, which lost 2 bases and 1 base, there was a span of 15 bases. Germline V gene sequence: CDR1 LGHDT, CDR2 YNNKEL (reference sequence). This CDR3 contains 18 residues. The chain's CDR3 is CASSQWGPRESGANVLTF. The CDR3 bases are TGTGCCAGCAGCCAATGGGGCCCGAGGGAATCTGGGGCCAACGTCCTGACTTTC.

The chain has TRBV2 and TRBJ1-5; a possible D gene is TRBD1 (6 bases). CDR1 and CDR2 from the germline V gene are SNHLY and FYNNEI. The CDR3 runs 19 residues. Trimming removed 0 bases at V and 1 base at J, with 19 bases between. CDR3 sequence: CASSEARGNKPISNQPQHF. CDR3 nucleotides: TGTGCCAGCAGTGAAGCCAGGGGAAATAAACCTATAAGCAATCAGCCCCAGCATTTT.

This clonotype was picked up a small number of times. The V gene is TRBV4-1, the J gene TRBJ1-2; possibly TRBD1 for D (5 bases). The CDR3 runs 14 residues. V shed 7 bases and J shed 2 bases, with 14 bases lying between them. Germline V gene lookup returns CDR1 MGHRA and CDR2 YSYEKL. The CDR3 DNA sequence: TGCGCCAGCACCCAGGGTAGAGAGAACTATGGCTACACCTTC. It specifies CASTQGRENYGYTF.

The CDR3 sequence: CASSEGGRDRGYYEQYF. The CDR3 DNA follows: TGCGCCAGCAGTGAGGGAGGTCGGGACAGAGGATACTACGAGCAGTACTTC. V and J are TRBV10-2 and TRBJ2-7, with 7 bases aligning to TRBD1. The germline V gene encodes CDR1 WSHSY and CDR2 SAAADI. This CDR3 contains 17 residues. V dropped 2 bases and J dropped 3; count of bases not matched to a gene: 13.

This clonotype showed up many times. This CDR3 reads CASSLPGGALETQYF. As DNA, the CDR3 is TGTGCCAGCAGCTTGCCGGGGGGGGCGTTGGAGACCCAGTACTTC. The chain is built from TRBV5-6 and TRBJ2-5; 8 nucleotides agree with TRBD2. The V segment lost 1 base and the J segment 5 bases; nucleotides outside the gene matches: 7. Germline V gives CDR1 SGHDT, CDR2 YYEEEE. This CDR3 is built from 15 residues.

This clonotype has ten or more counts. V is TRBV5-1 and J is TRBJ2-1; 7 bases align to TRBD2. CDR3 length equals 15 residues. Germline V gene lookup returns CDR1 SGHRS and CDR2 YFSETQ. Losses at the gene ends were 0 bases for V and 10 bases for J; bases not matched to a gene: 10. The CDR3 spells CASSLESGQGGEQFF. The CDR3 bases are TGCGCCAGCAGCTTGGAGTCGGGGCAGGGAGGGGAGCAGTTCTTC.

This clonotype was recorded many times. The J gene is TRBJ1-2, the V gene TRBV7-9, with D tentatively TRBD1 (6 bases). This CDR3 is built from 14 residues. V was clipped by 1 base and J by 4 bases, with 10 bases between them. CDR1 and CDR2 from the germline V gene are SEHNR and FQNEAQ (reference sequence). CDR3 nucleotide sequence: TGTGCCAGCAGCTTAGGCAGGGGACCCTATGGCTACACCTTC. This gives the protein CASSLGRGPYGYTF.